What follows are 2 T cell receptor beta chains derived from one specimen sequenced in a study of shared clonotypes between healthy human individuals. Assay: immunoSEQ multiplex PCR; the TCRdb copy retains only in-frame clones and omits some. Here the sample spans about 1 million clones, under 80% being singletons. Material: memory CD4+ T cells sorted from blood. The subset here: CD45RA-negative fraction. These receptors were taken from a man aged 18 to 29 in good health.

The rearrangement links TRBV7-6 to TRBJ1-5; perhaps TRBD1 as D (5 bases). Germline V gives CDR1 SGHVS, CDR2 FNYEAQ. Trimming shortened V by 5 bases and J by 5 bases, and 13 bases separated the two germline ends. This CDR3 comprises 14 residues. The CDR3 region is CASSPRGRDQPQHF. DNA of the CDR3: TGTGCCAGCAGCCCCCGGGGCCGCGATCAGCCCCAGCATTTT.

The chain joins TRBV11-3 to TRBJ2-2, with 7 bases that match TRBD1. The CDR3 sequence is 17 residues long. Looked up from germline, CDR1 is SGHNT and CDR2 is YENEEA. V lost 4 bases and J lost 4; bases outside the gene matches: 12. CDR3 coding DNA: TGTGCCAGCAGCTCTTACTCAGGGACAGTGGGCACCGGGGAGCTGTTTTTT. Its translation: CASSSYSGTVGTGELFF.